This note documents a single TCR beta chain sequence. This clonotype was seen at least ten times. Its target antigen remains unknown. No per-base quality is available; no much larger clone lies one base away. For repertoire sequencing, TCR beta CDR3 regions were amplified from RNA transcripts. A first-round RT-PCR used HTBI primers with the Qiagen OneStep RT-PCR kit, followed by a second-round multiplex PCR, size selection and purification. Sequencing of the libraries was carried out on an Illumina HiSeq2000 in paired-end mode with 100 bp reads. In the paper's pipeline: Reads were processed with SOAPnuke, discarding reads with adapters, uncalled bases, mean Phred below 15, or no exact constant-primer or identifier match. COPE v1.2.5 was used to merge the high-quality paired reads. Clonotypes were defined as unique nucleotide sequences and were aligned to IMGT TRB V, D and J references using MiTCR v1.1. The analysis was limited to V-J combinations with a frequency above 0.0001, which together covered roughly 99% of repertoires. For each V-J combination, a TCR clonal expansion and chaos score was defined as F50 clonal expansion divided by the chaos observed in the TCRdist matrix. Welch's t-statistics and random forest were used to narrow the features down to around 12 V-J combinations, which were then fed into a naive Bayes classifier. The Morisita-Horn index was used to measure how similar the thyroid and blood repertoires were. The public reads were reanalyzed by TCRdb: fastp trimming at Q25, MiXCR alignment, in-frame beta chains only. Every distinct CDR3 protein forms one entry, paired with its most common genes and DNA. The V and J calls shown here were made by TCRdb, not taken from the authors' results. This sample lists 350,000 to 400,000 distinct CDR3 sequences; 15% were detected once. Clones ranked in the top ten supply approximately 7% of the sample.

A patient counted as having stable hyperthyroidism if there was no progression to ophthalmopathy within 18 months of follow-up. The hyperthyroidism patients were 18 to 65 years old and newly diagnosed, with a disease duration of less than 2 months. Patients with other autoimmune diseases, uncontrolled infections, pregnancy or lactation were excluded from the study. Clinical symptoms, serum thyroxine, TRAb, thyroid ultrasound and orbital computed tomography formed the basis of the diagnosis. Using Ficoll-Paque density gradient centrifugation, PBMCs were isolated from approximately 11 ml of fresh peripheral blood. Trizol reagent was used to extract the total RNA, and its quality was then checked on an Agilent 2100 Bioanalyzer. The data were taken from a study of Graves' ophthalmopathy and Graves' hyperthyroidism (dated by TCRdb to the late 2010s). General notes on the study: Peripheral blood was collected before any treatment was given, at the time of initial diagnosis. The 90 to 100 discovery patients were randomly split 7:3 into training and test sets. The study used TCR beta repertoire signatures to distinguish Graves' ophthalmopathy from Graves' hyperthyroidism and to predict progression to ophthalmopathy. In more than five hyperthyroidism patients, the T-cell repertoires found in thyroid tissue were compared with those found in blood. In total, approximately 140 blood samples were TCR-sequenced: 40 to 45 ophthalmopathy, 75 hyperthyroidism and about 17 hyperthyroidism-to-ophthalmopathy patients. To explore V-J signatures that distinguish ophthalmopathy from hyperthyroidism, a discovery set of around 100 patients was enrolled, made up of 40 to 45 with ophthalmopathy and roughly 55 with stable hyperthyroidism. After sampling, hyperthyroidism patients received methimazole starting at 30 mg daily, and ophthalmopathy patients received high-dose intravenous methylprednisolone. The independent validation cohort included under 20 hyperthyroidism patients plus 17 patients who later progressed from hyperthyroidism to ophthalmopathy.

The paper's findings and limits, for the study overall: No statistical method was used to set the sample size in advance, and the investigators knew which group each participant was assigned to. In cross-validation, the 13-signature model distinguished ophthalmopathy from stable hyperthyroidism with about 88% sensitivity and almost 83% specificity, and in the test set the corresponding values were around 78% and 73%. Most expanded thyroid clonotypes with frequency above 0.001 were also detected in blood, suggesting blood repertoires may reflect the thyroid immune response. In validation, the model predicted ophthalmopathy progression with 55% to 71% sensitivity and about 77% specificity; 12 predicted patients were CT-confirmed with GO in a median of approximately 6.5 months.

The sample taken for sequencing was peripheral blood. This clonotype was sampled from a woman between 18 and 29 years old with stable Graves' hyperthyroidism. Donor details come from another sample of the same person, matched by shared clones.

The CDR3 here reads CASSSWGGTEAFF. The DNA reads TGTGCCAGCAGCTCCTGGGGAGGCACTGAAGCTTTCTTT. The rearrangement combines TRBV5-5 with TRBJ1-1, with no D gene named confidently. Trimming at the junction amounts to 3 bases on V and 4 bases on J, and the germline ends lie 10 bases apart. CDR1 SGHKS and CDR2 YYEKEE were looked up in the germline V gene (reference sequence). The CDR3 holds 13 amino acids from the cysteine to the phenylalanine. Left in the record is the CDR3 DNA by itself, 39 bases read in frame from the first base.